The T cell receptor beta chain under discussion was sequenced for a study of T cell clonality in common variable immunodeficiency. Study-wide results and limits: CVID subjects showed higher TCRbeta clonality than healthy controls. Reportedly, TCR beta sequences from common variable immunodeficiency showed fewer deletions and N-nucleotide insertions. What drives increased CVID clonality needs T cell subpopulation sequencing.

Details on this clone: Its antigen is currently unknown. The missing CDR3 end, 3 residues past where the read stops, is filled in from the germline J gene.

CDR1 and CDR2 from the germline V gene are LNHDA and SQIVND (reference sequence). V was clipped by 4 bases and J by 4 bases; unmatched bases: 3. The CDR3 covers 15 residues. Clones were sequenced by immunoSEQ multiplex PCR, and TCRdb holds only the in-frame ones, with some missing. The table lists more than 9,000 clones, with no singletons. The source of this sequence is a human donor with common variable immunodeficiency. Material for sequencing was peripheral blood mononuclear cells. The chain has TRBV19 and TRBJ2-3; 12 nucleotides agree with TRBD2. CDR3 bases read: TGTGCCAGTAGTAAAAGACTAGCGGGAGCAGATACG. Translating it yields CASSKRLAGADT. The full-length CDR3 reads as CASSKRLAGADTQYF.